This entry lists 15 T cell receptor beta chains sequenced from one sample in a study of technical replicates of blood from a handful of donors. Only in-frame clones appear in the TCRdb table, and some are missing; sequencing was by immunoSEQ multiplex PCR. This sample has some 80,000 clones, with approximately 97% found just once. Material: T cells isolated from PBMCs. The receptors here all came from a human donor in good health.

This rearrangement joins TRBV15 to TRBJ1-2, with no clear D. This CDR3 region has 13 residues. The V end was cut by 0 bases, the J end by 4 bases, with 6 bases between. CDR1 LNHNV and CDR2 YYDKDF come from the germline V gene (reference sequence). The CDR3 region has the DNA TGTGCCACCAGCAGAGAAGCTGTCTATGGCTACACCTTC. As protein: CATSREAVYGYTF.

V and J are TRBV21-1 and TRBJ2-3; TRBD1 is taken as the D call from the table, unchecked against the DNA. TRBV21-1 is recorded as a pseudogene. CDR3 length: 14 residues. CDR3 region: CATGDRAKTDTQYF. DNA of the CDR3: TGTGCCACCGGCGACAGGGCGAAAACAGATACGCAGTATTTT.

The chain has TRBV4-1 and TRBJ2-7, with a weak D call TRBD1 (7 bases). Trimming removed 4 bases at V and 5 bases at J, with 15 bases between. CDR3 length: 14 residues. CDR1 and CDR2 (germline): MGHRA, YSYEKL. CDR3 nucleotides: TGCGCCAGCAGCCTCAGTGGAGGGGGCGACGAGCAGTACTTC. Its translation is CASSLSGGGDEQYF.

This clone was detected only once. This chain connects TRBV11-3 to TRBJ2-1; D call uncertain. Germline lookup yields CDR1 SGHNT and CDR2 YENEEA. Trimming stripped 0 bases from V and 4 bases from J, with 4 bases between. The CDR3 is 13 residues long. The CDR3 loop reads CASSLDPYNEQFF. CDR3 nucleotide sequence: TGTGCCAGCAGCTTAGACCCTTACAATGAGCAGTTCTTC.

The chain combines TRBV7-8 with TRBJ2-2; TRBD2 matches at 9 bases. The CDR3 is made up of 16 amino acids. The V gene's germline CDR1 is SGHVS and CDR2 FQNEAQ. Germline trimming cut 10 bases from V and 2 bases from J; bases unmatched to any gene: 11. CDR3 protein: CATRIGAGGNTGELFF. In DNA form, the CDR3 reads TGTGCCACTAGGATTGGAGCGGGAGGTAACACCGGGGAGCTGTTTTTT.

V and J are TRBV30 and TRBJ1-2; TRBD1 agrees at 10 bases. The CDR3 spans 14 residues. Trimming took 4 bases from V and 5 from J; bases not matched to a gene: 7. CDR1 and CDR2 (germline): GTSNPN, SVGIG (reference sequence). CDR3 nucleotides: TGTGCCTGGACCTTCCCGGGACAGGGGTATGGCTACACCTTC. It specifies CAWTFPGQGYGYTF. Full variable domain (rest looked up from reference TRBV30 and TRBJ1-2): SQTIHQWPATLVQPVGSPLSLECTVEGTSNPNLYWYRQAAGRGLQLLFYSVGIGQISSEVPQNLSASRPQDRQFILSSKKLLLSDSGFYLCAWTFPGQGYGYTFGSGTRLTVV.

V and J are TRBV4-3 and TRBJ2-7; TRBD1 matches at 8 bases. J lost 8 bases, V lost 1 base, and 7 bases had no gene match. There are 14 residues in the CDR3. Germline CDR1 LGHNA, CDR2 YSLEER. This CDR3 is CASSQAPDRDQQYF. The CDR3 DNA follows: TGCGCCAGCAGCCAAGCTCCGGACAGGGATCAGCAGTACTTC.

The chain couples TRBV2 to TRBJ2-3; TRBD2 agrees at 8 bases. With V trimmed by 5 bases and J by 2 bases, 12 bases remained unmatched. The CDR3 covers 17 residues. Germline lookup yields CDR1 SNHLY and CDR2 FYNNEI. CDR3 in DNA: TGTGCCAGCAGTCGAGCTAGTAGCGGGGCCCACACAGATACGCAGTATTTT. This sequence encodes CASSRASSGAHTDTQYF.

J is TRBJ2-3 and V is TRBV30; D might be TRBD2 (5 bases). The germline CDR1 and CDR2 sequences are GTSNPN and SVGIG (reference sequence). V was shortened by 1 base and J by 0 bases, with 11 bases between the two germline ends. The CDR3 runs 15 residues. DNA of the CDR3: TGTGCCTGGAGTGCATTAGCGCCTAGCACAGATACGCAGTATTTT. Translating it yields CAWSALAPSTDTQYF.

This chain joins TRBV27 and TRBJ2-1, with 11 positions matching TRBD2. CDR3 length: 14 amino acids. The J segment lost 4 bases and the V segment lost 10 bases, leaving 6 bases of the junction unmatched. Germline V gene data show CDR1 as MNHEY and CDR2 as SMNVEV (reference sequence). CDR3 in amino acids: CATRTSGSYNEQFF. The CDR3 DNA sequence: TGTGCCACCCGGACTAGCGGGTCATACAATGAGCAGTTCTTC.

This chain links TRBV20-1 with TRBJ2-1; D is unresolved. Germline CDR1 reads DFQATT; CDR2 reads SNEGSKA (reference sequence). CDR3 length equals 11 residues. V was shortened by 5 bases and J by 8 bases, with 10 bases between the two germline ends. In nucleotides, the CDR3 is TGCAGTGCTTCTCCAGTGGATGAGCAGTTCTTC. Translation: CSASPVDEQFF.

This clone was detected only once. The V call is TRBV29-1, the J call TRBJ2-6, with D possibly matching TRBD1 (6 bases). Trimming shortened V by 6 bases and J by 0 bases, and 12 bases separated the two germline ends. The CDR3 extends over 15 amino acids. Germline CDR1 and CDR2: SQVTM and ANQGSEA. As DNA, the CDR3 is TGCAGCGTGACAGGACAAACCTCTGGGGCCAACGTCCTGACTTTC. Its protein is CSVTGQTSGANVLTF.

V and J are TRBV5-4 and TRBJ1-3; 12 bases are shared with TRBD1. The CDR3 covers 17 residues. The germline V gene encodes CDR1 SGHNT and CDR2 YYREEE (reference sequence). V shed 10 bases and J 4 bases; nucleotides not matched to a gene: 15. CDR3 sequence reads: CALTRDRGPSGGNTIYF. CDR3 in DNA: TGTGCCTTAACCCGGGACAGGGGGCCTAGCGGCGGAAACACCATATATTTT.

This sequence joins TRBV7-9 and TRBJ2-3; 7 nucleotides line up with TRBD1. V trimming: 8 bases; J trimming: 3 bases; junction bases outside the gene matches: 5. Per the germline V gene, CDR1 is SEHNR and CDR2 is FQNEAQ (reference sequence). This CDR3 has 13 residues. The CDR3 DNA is TGTGCCAGCCGCCGGGACAGTACAGATACGCAGTATTTT. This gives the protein CASRRDSTDTQYF.

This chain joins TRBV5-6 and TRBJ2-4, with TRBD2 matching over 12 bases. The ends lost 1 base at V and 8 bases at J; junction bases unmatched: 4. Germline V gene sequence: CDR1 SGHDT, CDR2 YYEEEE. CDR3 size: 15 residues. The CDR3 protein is CASSLTLAGGDIQYF. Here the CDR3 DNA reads TGTGCCAGCAGCTTGACGCTAGCGGGAGGGGACATTCAGTACTTC.